The rows below give T cell receptor beta chains drawn from one sample of a study of T-cell reconstitution after alpha-beta-depleted transplantation in children. MiXCR was run by TCRdb on the PCR reads, yielding one entry per CDR3 protein. Among 640,000 or so distinct CDR3 sequences listed, around a sixth were seen once. Sequencing was performed on PBMCs from the stem cell graft donor, taken from the stem cell graft. The receptors derive from a human donor who donated a stem cell graft to a child with acute myeloid leukemia. The CDR3 runs from the conserved cysteine through the conserved F or W. A D gene is named only where the DNA matches it firmly. Only part of the rows carry a size: once, few, many, or a class if the clone is expanded.

j_gene: TRBJ2-7; d_gene: TRBD1; abundance: once; v_gene: TRBV7-9; CDR3nt: TGTGCCAGCAGCGCCGGGACAGGCAACGAGCAGTACTTC; CDR3aa: CASSAGTGNEQYF
j_gene: TRBJ1-5; d_gene: TRBD1; abundance: few; v_gene: TRBV19; CDR3nt: TGTGCCAGTAGTTCCGGGACAGGTGAATCAGCCCAGCATTTT; CDR3aa: CASSSGTGESAQHF
j_gene: TRBJ1-3; d_gene: -; abundance: few; v_gene: TRBV7-2; CDR3nt: TGTGCCAGCAGCTTAGAGGGGGGGAGAGCTGGAAACACCATATATTTT; CDR3aa: CASSLEGGRAGNTIYF
j_gene: TRBJ2-2; d_gene: -; abundance: -; v_gene: TRBV24-1; CDR3nt: TGTGCCACCAGTGCCATAGGGGACACCGGGGAGCTGTTTTTT; CDR3aa: CATSAIGDTGELFF
j_gene: TRBJ2-7; d_gene: -; abundance: few; v_gene: TRBV3-1; CDR3nt: TGTGCCAGCAGCCACGGCGTCTCCTACGAGCAGTACTTC; CDR3aa: CASSHGVSYEQYF
j_gene: TRBJ2-7; d_gene: -; abundance: few; v_gene: TRBV12-3/TRBV12-4; CDR3nt: TGTGCCAGCAGGGAAGGTGTGGGCGAGCAGTACTTC; CDR3aa: CASREGVGEQYF
j_gene: TRBJ2-7; d_gene: -; abundance: many; v_gene: TRBV20-1; CDR3nt: TGCAGTGCTTATACAGGGCTTAGCTCCTACGAGCAGTACTTC; CDR3aa: CSAYTGLSSYEQYF
j_gene: TRBJ1-1; d_gene: TRBD1; abundance: many; v_gene: TRBV29-1; CDR3nt: TGCAGCGCCGGGACAGCCTCCAGCACTGAAGCTTTCTTT; CDR3aa: CSAGTASSTEAFF
j_gene: TRBJ2-4; d_gene: -; abundance: many; v_gene: TRBV29-1; CDR3nt: TGCAGCGTGGGGGATCGTCTAGCCAAAAACATTCAGTACTTC; CDR3aa: CSVGDRLAKNIQYF
j_gene: TRBJ1-1; d_gene: -; abundance: few; v_gene: TRBV12-3/TRBV12-4; CDR3nt: TGTGCCAGCAGTTTGTCGAGGAGGGGAAACACTGAAGCTTTCTTT; CDR3aa: CASSLSRRGNTEAFF
j_gene: TRBJ1-1; d_gene: -; abundance: many; v_gene: TRBV28; CDR3nt: TGTGCCAGCAGTTATGGGACAACCAACACTGAAGCTTTCTTT; CDR3aa: CASSYGTTNTEAFF
j_gene: TRBJ1-4; d_gene: -; abundance: few; v_gene: TRBV18; CDR3nt: TGTGCCAGCTCAGGAACCTCTAATGAAAAACTGTTTTTT; CDR3aa: CASSGTSNEKLFF
j_gene: TRBJ2-1; d_gene: -; abundance: -; v_gene: TRBV24-1; CDR3nt: TGTGCCACCAGTGATTGGGGGGCAAACAATGAGCAGTTCTTC; CDR3aa: CATSDWGANNEQFF
j_gene: TRBJ1-2; d_gene: -; abundance: once; v_gene: TRBV25-1; CDR3nt: TGTGCCAGCAGTGAATTCGAAGGGAATGGCTACACCTTC; CDR3aa: CASSEFEGNGYTF
j_gene: TRBJ2-5; d_gene: -; abundance: many; v_gene: TRBV20-1; CDR3nt: TGCAGTGCTAGAGTCCTAATCGTACAGACCCAGTACTTC; CDR3aa: CSARVLIVQTQYF
j_gene: TRBJ2-1; d_gene: TRBD1; abundance: few; v_gene: TRBV7-9; CDR3nt: TGTGCCAGCACCTCTGGGGACAGGGCCTACAATGAGCAGTTCTTC; CDR3aa: CASTSGDRAYNEQFF
j_gene: TRBJ2-3; d_gene: -; abundance: few; v_gene: TRBV6-2/TRBV6-3; CDR3nt: TGTGCCAGCAGTTATCTTGGGACACCGTCTGGGGATACGCAGTATTTT; CDR3aa: CASSYLGTPSGDTQYF
j_gene: TRBJ2-1; d_gene: -; abundance: -; v_gene: TRBV20-1; CDR3nt: TGCAGTGCTAGAAGGGCGGGGATTCGCAATGAGCAGTTCTTC; CDR3aa: CSARRAGIRNEQFF
j_gene: TRBJ2-1; d_gene: -; abundance: many; v_gene: TRBV6-1; CDR3nt: TGTGCCAGCAGTGAATCGGCCTCTTGGGGGAATGAGCAGTTCTTC; CDR3aa: CASSESASWGNEQFF
j_gene: TRBJ1-1; d_gene: -; abundance: many; v_gene: TRBV5-1; CDR3nt: TGCGCCAGCAGCTCGGCGGTTGGAGGAGTGACTGAAGCTTTCTTT; CDR3aa: CASSSAVGGVTEAFF
j_gene: TRBJ2-2; d_gene: -; abundance: -; v_gene: TRBV10-2; CDR3nt: TGCGCCAGCAGTGAGTCACTGGACCTCAACACCGGGGAGCTGTTTTTT; CDR3aa: CASSESLDLNTGELFF
j_gene: TRBJ2-5; d_gene: TRBD1; abundance: -; v_gene: TRBV12-3/TRBV12-4; CDR3nt: TGTGCCAGCAAGACCCGGGACAGCTATTTTGAAGAGACCCAGTACTTC; CDR3aa: CASKTRDSYFEETQYF
j_gene: TRBJ2-1; d_gene: -; abundance: -; v_gene: TRBV11-1; CDR3nt: TGTGCCAGCAAGACTGGCGGGGGCCCGGTCAATGAGCAGTTCTTC; CDR3aa: CASKTGGGPVNEQFF
j_gene: TRBJ2-1; d_gene: TRBD2; abundance: -; v_gene: TRBV20-1; CDR3nt: TGCAGTGCTTCTAGCGGGGCGTCCTACAATGACCAGTTCTTC; CDR3aa: CSASSGASYNDQFF
j_gene: TRBJ2-1; d_gene: TRBD2; abundance: -; v_gene: TRBV7-2; CDR3nt: TGTGCCAGCAGCTTAAGACCGGCTAGCGGGGGGTTGAATGAGCAGTTCTTC; CDR3aa: CASSLRPASGGLNEQFF
j_gene: TRBJ2-3; d_gene: -; abundance: few; v_gene: TRBV11-2; CDR3nt: TGTGCCAGCAGCGTCCAGAGCGCAGATACGCAGTATTTT; CDR3aa: CASSVQSADTQYF
j_gene: TRBJ2-1; d_gene: -; abundance: -; v_gene: TRBV20-1; CDR3nt: TGCAGCACTTCCGATGGAGCAGCTGGGGGGTTTGAGCAGTTCTTC; CDR3aa: CSTSDGAAGGFEQFF
j_gene: TRBJ1-1; d_gene: TRBD1; abundance: many; v_gene: TRBV29-1; CDR3nt: TGCAGCGTGTCACCCGGGACAGAGAACACTGAAGCTTTCTTT; CDR3aa: CSVSPGTENTEAFF
j_gene: TRBJ2-3; d_gene: -; abundance: many; v_gene: TRBV29-1; CDR3nt: TGCAGCGTTTGGTCCCGAGGCACAGATACGCAGTATTTT; CDR3aa: CSVWSRGTDTQYF
j_gene: TRBJ2-1; d_gene: -; abundance: many; v_gene: TRBV5-6; CDR3nt: TGTGCCAGCGGCCCGAATGAGCAGTTCTTC; CDR3aa: CASGPNEQFF
j_gene: TRBJ1-1; d_gene: -; abundance: -; v_gene: TRBV29-1; CDR3nt: TGCAGCGTTGAAGGTAGGATGAACACTGAAGCTTACTTT; CDR3aa: CSVEGRMNTEAYF
j_gene: TRBJ2-2; d_gene: -; abundance: many; v_gene: TRBV5-5; CDR3nt: TGTGCCAGCAGAACTGCAGGGACCTTCAACACCGGGGAGCTGTTTTTT; CDR3aa: CASRTAGTFNTGELFF
j_gene: TRBJ2-7; d_gene: -; abundance: -; v_gene: TRBV25-1; CDR3nt: TGTGCTCCCCGCGAGCAGTACTTC; CDR3aa: CAPREQYF
j_gene: TRBJ2-7; d_gene: -; abundance: few; v_gene: TRBV10-3; CDR3nt: TGTGCCATCAGCCGCGGGGGGGACAGGGGTGACGAGCAGTACTTC; CDR3aa: CAISRGGDRGDEQYF
j_gene: TRBJ1-2; d_gene: TRBD1; abundance: many; v_gene: TRBV12-3/TRBV12-4; CDR3nt: TGTGCCAGCAGTTTAGGACAGGGCTTCTATGGCTACACCTTC; CDR3aa: CASSLGQGFYGYTF
j_gene: TRBJ1-2; d_gene: -; abundance: many; v_gene: TRBV20-1; CDR3nt: TGCAGTGCTAGGAGTCCCGGTACGGGTGGCTACACCTTC; CDR3aa: CSARSPGTGGYTF
j_gene: TRBJ2-3; d_gene: -; abundance: -; v_gene: TRBV11-2; CDR3nt: TGTGCCAGCAGCGTCAGAGGGGGCGGGGGCCGAAGTGTAGATACGCAGTATTTT; CDR3aa: CASSVRGGGGRSVDTQYF
j_gene: TRBJ1-5; d_gene: -; abundance: few; v_gene: TRBV3-1; CDR3nt: TGTGCCAGCAGCCAAGAGCTAGGGGTAGGCAATCAGCCCCAGCATTTT; CDR3aa: CASSQELGVGNQPQHF
j_gene: TRBJ1-1; d_gene: TRBD1; abundance: -; v_gene: TRBV3-1; CDR3nt: TGTGCCAGCAGCCAAGAAGGGGGCAGGAACACTGAAGCTTTCTTT; CDR3aa: CASSQEGGRNTEAFF
j_gene: TRBJ2-1; d_gene: -; abundance: -; v_gene: TRBV29-1; CDR3nt: TGCAGCGTTGCTGACCGTGAGCAGTTCTTC; CDR3aa: CSVADREQFF
j_gene: TRBJ1-1; d_gene: TRBD1; abundance: many; v_gene: TRBV20-1; CDR3nt: TGCAGTGCTAGAGATTGGCAGGGGGGATTAACTACTGAAGCTTTCTTT; CDR3aa: CSARDWQGGLTTEAFF
j_gene: TRBJ2-1; d_gene: -; abundance: many; v_gene: TRBV20-1; CDR3nt: TGCAGTGCTAGAGACCATCGGGGGGACAGGATAAATGAGCAGTTCTTC; CDR3aa: CSARDHRGDRINEQFF
j_gene: TRBJ2-3; d_gene: -; abundance: few; v_gene: TRBV24-1; CDR3nt: TGTGCCACCAGTGATTTAGGGGGAGATACGCAGTATTTT; CDR3aa: CATSDLGGDTQYF
j_gene: TRBJ2-7; d_gene: TRBD2; abundance: -; v_gene: TRBV5-1; CDR3nt: TGCGCCAGCAGCTTGGATGTTGGGACACCCCTCGGGGGGGAGCAGCACTTC; CDR3aa: CASSLDVGTPLGGEQHF
j_gene: TRBJ1-2; d_gene: TRBD1; abundance: many; v_gene: TRBV29-1; CDR3nt: TGCAGCGTTGCTTCGACAGGGCCCTATGGCTACACCTTC; CDR3aa: CSVASTGPYGYTF
j_gene: TRBJ2-1; d_gene: -; abundance: many; v_gene: TRBV20-1; CDR3nt: TGCAGTGCTAGATACAGGGAACACAATGAGCAGTTCTTC; CDR3aa: CSARYREHNEQFF
j_gene: TRBJ1-2; d_gene: -; abundance: many; v_gene: TRBV20-1; CDR3nt: TGCAGTGCCCAATGGACAGGCTACACCTTC; CDR3aa: CSAQWTGYTF
j_gene: TRBJ1-1; d_gene: -; abundance: -; v_gene: TRBV12-3/TRBV12-4; CDR3nt: TGTGCCAGCAGTTTAGTAAAGTACACTGAAGCTTTCTTT; CDR3aa: CASSLVKYTEAFF
j_gene: TRBJ2-5; d_gene: -; abundance: few; v_gene: TRBV7-2; CDR3nt: TGTGCCAGCAGCCCAGAGCGGTATCGGTTAGAGACCCAGTACTTC; CDR3aa: CASSPERYRLETQYF
j_gene: TRBJ1-1; d_gene: TRBD1; abundance: -; v_gene: TRBV6-5; CDR3nt: TGTGCCAGCAGTCAGGGACAGCTTGAAGCTTTCTTT; CDR3aa: CASSQGQLEAFF